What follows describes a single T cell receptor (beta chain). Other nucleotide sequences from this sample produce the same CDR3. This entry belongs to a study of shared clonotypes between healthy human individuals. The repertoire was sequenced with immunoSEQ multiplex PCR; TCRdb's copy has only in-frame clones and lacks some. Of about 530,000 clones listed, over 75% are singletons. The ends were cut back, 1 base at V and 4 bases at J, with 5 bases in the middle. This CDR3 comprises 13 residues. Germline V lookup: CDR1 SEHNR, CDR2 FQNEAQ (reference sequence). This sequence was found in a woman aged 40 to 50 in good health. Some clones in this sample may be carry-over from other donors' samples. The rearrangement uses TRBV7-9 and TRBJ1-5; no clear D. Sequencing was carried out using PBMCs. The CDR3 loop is CASSLELNQPQHF. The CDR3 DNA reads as TGTGCCAGCAGCTTAGAGCTAAATCAGCCCCAGCATTTT.